This T cell receptor (beta chain) was documented in a study of shared clonotypes between healthy human individuals. The trim removed 3 bases at V and 3 bases at J, leaving 6 bases unmatched. The germline V gene has CDR1 SQVTM and CDR2 ANQGSEA. This CDR3 has 14 residues. The data were produced by immunoSEQ multiplex PCR, yet TCRdb's version contains in-frame clones alone and is incomplete. Of approximately 720,000 clones listed, about 78% are singletons. Sequenced material: memory CD4+ T cells sorted from blood. As to subset: CD45RA-negative fraction. This chain connects TRBV29-1 to TRBJ2-7, with 9 nucleotides matching TRBD2. The sequence came from a woman in her 30s in good health. Written as DNA, the CDR3 is TGCAGCGTTGACATAGCGGGAGTCGGCTACGAGCAGTACTTC. Translating gives CSVDIAGVGYEQYF.